The present entry profiles one TCR beta chain with its context. The antigen remains undetermined. Trimming took 3 bases from V and 5 from J; bases not matched to a gene: 8. CDR3 length equals 15 residues. CDR1 SGHRS and CDR2 YFSETQ come from the germline V gene. This sample stems from a study of cytomegalovirus exposure and HLA in healthy donors. Whole-study context: Around 77 million unique TCRs from HLA-typed donors made up an early data release.

General study findings and limits: Some V segments, TRBV6-2 and TRBV6-3 among them, were indistinguishable and were therefore excluded. In a later analysis, most CMV-associated TCR beta chains appeared HLA-restricted.

Both 60 Vbeta primers and 13 Jbeta primers went into the PCR. Libraries were prepared by immunoSEQ multiplex PCR; TCRdb keeps only in-frame clonotypes and omits some of them. Here the sample spans 110,000 to 150,000 clones, about 79% being singletons. The gene calls are TRBV5-1 and TRBJ1-1; TRBD1 matches 9 bases. This TCR was recovered from a middle-aged man in good health and CMV-seropositive. The source material was PBMCs. CDR3 sequence reads: CASSSTRQGGTEAFF. The CDR3 nucleotides read TGCGCCAGCAGCTCAACCCGACAGGGGGGAACTGAAGCTTTCTTT. Full variable domain (outside the CDR3, taken from reference TRBV5-1 and TRBJ1-1): KAGVTQTPRYLIKTRGQQVTLSCSPISGHRSVSWYQQTPGQGLQFLFEYFSETQRNKGNFPGRFSGRQFSNSRSEMNVSTLELGDSALYLCASSSTRQGGTEAFFGQGTRLTVV.